Listed below are T cell receptor beta chains from one sample, sequenced in a study of T cells in localized non-small cell lung cancer. Produced via immunoSEQ multiplex PCR; TCRdb's table is partial and in-frame only. The sample yields some 140,000 clones, 70% to 90% seen once. Specimen: peripheral blood, collected before any cancer treatment. These receptors all come from a female donor older than 55 with stage I lung adenocarcinoma. The CDR3 runs from the conserved cysteine through the conserved F or W. D genes are given only for firm matches. For some rows the clone size is stated as once, few or many, or as a class when expanded; others skip it.

J,D,size,V,DNA,CDR3
TRBJ2-5,NA,NA,TRBV9,TGTGCCAGCAGCGTAGACTCAGGGCTAAAGACCCAGTACTTC,CASSVDSGLKTQYF
TRBJ2-3,NA,NA,TRBV27,TGTGCCAGCAGTTTAGCGGGAAGTAATACGCAGTATTTT,CASSLAGSNTQYF
TRBJ2-3,TRBD1,NA,TRBV28,TGTGCCAGCAGGGACAGGGATCGAACAGATACGCAGTATTTT,CASRDRDRTDTQYF
TRBJ2-5,NA,once,TRBV9,TGTGCCAGCTCTATGGGTGTTACAGGGAGGGGTCAAGAGACCCAGTACTTC,CASSMGVTGRGQETQYF
TRBJ2-6,NA,NA,TRBV11-1,TGTGCCAGCAGCCAAAGTCGCGGCTACGCCAACTCTGGGGCCAACGTCCTGACTTTC,CASSQSRGYANSGANVLTF
TRBJ2-1,TRBD1,NA,TRBV18,TGTGCCAGCTCAACGGCCGGGACAGGGTACAATGAGCAGTTCTTC,CASSTAGTGYNEQFF
TRBJ2-5,NA,NA,TRBV5-4,TGTGCCAGCAGTTTGGACCTACAAGAGACCCAGTACTTC,CASSLDLQETQYF
TRBJ2-7,NA,once,TRBV18,TGTGCCAGCTCACTTATTCCTGACTCCTACGAGCAGTACTTC,CASSLIPDSYEQYF
TRBJ2-1,TRBD2,NA,TRBV29-1,TGCAGCGTTGGACCTACTTCAGCGGGGAAAGACTACAATGAGCAGTTCTTC,CSVGPTSAGKDYNEQFF
TRBJ2-1,NA,NA,TRBV5-4,TGTGCCAGCAGCTTGGGCGCCCGGGACAATGAGCAGTTCTTC,CASSLGARDNEQFF
TRBJ1-3,NA,NA,TRBV7-9,TGTGCCAGCAGCTTTACAGGTCGCAGGTCTGGAAACACCATATATTTT,CASSFTGRRSGNTIYF
TRBJ2-7,TRBD2,NA,TRBV28,TGTGCCAGCAGCTTTCAAAGGCCTAGCGGCTACGAGCAGTACTTC,CASSFQRPSGYEQYF
TRBJ2-1,NA,NA,TRBV10-1,TGCGCCAGCAGTGCCAGGGAGAGTGAGCAGTTCTTC,CASSARESEQFF
TRBJ2-5,NA,NA,TRBV5-1,TGCGCCAGCAGCCGGGAGGGGACAGGTCCAGAGACCCAGTACTTC,CASSREGTGPETQYF
TRBJ2-7,TRBD1,NA,TRBV18,TGTGCCAGCTCACCATTACAGGGGGCTGCCTACGAGCAGTACTTC,CASSPLQGAAYEQYF
TRBJ1-3,NA,NA,TRBV2,TGTGCCAGCAGTGGGCCAGGGACGAACACCATATATTTT,CASSGPGTNTIYF
TRBJ2-7,TRBD2,NA,TRBV29-1,TGCAGCGTTTATCTAGCGGGCTACGAGCAGTACTTC,CSVYLAGYEQYF
TRBJ1-1,NA,NA,TRBV4-1,TGCGCCAGCAGCCATACCGACAGGAAGAACACTGAAGCTTTCTTT,CASSHTDRKNTEAFF
TRBJ1-2,TRBD1,NA,TRBV11-2,TGTGCCAGCAGCTTAGACCTGGGACAGGGGACGGGCTATGGCTACACCTTC,CASSLDLGQGTGYGYTF